This is a list of T cell receptor beta chains from one sample in a study of glioma-infiltrating T cells after dendritic cell vaccination. TCRdb's copy holds only in-frame clones and misses some; the assay was immunoSEQ multiplex PCR. The sample holds tens of thousands of clones, over 75% seen once. The sample was blood, taken before dendritic cell vaccination. Receptors originate from a human donor with glioblastoma. CDR3s include the opening cysteine and the closing phenylalanine or tryptophan. Fields, in order: D gene, J gene, clone size, V gene, CDR3 DNA, CDR3 protein. The D gene is left open where the match is weak. Size is stated for part of the rows, as once, few or many counts, or as a class when the clone is expanded.

>NA|TRBJ1-2|medium-sized|TRBV18
TGTGCCAGCTCTCCAACAGGGTTCTATGGCTACACCTTC
CASSPTGFYGYTF
>TRBD1|TRBJ1-5|NA|TRBV19
TGTGCCAGTAGTTGGACAGGGGAGGGAAATCAGCCCCAGCATTTT
CASSWTGEGNQPQHF
>TRBD2|TRBJ2-5|few|TRBV5-1
TGCGCCAGCAGCTTGGTTGCGGGGGGGCAGGAGACCCAGTACTTC
CASSLVAGGQETQYF
>NA|TRBJ1-1|NA|TRBV5-1
TGCGCCAGCAGCTTGAGGGGCAGAGTGAACACTGAAGCTTTCTTT
CASSLRGRVNTEAFF
>NA|TRBJ1-1|NA|TRBV7-2
TGTGCCAGCAGCTTAGTCGGGGGGAACACTGAAGCTTTCTTT
CASSLVGGNTEAFF
>NA|TRBJ1-1|few|TRBV6-1
TGTGCCAGCAGATACATGAACACTGAAGCTTTCTTT
CASRYMNTEAFF
>TRBD1|TRBJ1-1|NA|TRBV18
TGTGCCAGCTCACGAGACAGGGACACTGAAGCTTTCTTT
CASSRDRDTEAFF
>NA|TRBJ1-5|NA|TRBV7-2
TGTGCCAGCAGCTCTTCCGGCGGATATAGCAATCAGCTCCAGCATTTT
CASSSSGGYSNQLQHF
>TRBD1|TRBJ1-2|NA|TRBV7-9
TGTGCCAGCTCTCCCTCAGGGGGCTATGGCTACACCTTC
CASSPSGGYGYTF
>TRBD1|TRBJ1-2|NA|TRBV19
TGTGCCAGTAATCGTGACCTTGGACAGGACCCCATCTTC
CASNRDLGQDPIF
>TRBD2|TRBJ2-3|NA|TRBV9
TGTGCCAGCAGCACGGGACTAGCGGTATACACAGATACGCAGTATTTT
CASSTGLAVYTDTQYF
>NA|TRBJ2-7|once|TRBV5-1
TGCGCCAGCAGCTTGAGCCAGGTCTACGAGCAGTACTTC
CASSLSQVYEQYF
>NA|TRBJ1-1|NA|TRBV6-5
TGTGCCAGCAGTTTCAGGGAGGACACTGAAGCTTTCTTT
CASSFREDTEAFF
>NA|TRBJ2-2|NA|TRBV6-1
TGTGCCAGCAGGTCTACAGCGAACACCGGGGAGCTGTTTTTT
CASRSTANTGELFF
>NA|TRBJ2-2|NA|TRBV14
TGTGCCAGCGCCCCAGGCGCCGGGGAGCTGTTTTTT
CASAPGAGELFF
>NA|TRBJ2-5|NA|TRBV6-5
TGTGCCAGCAGCACCGGGCAAGAGACCCAGTACTTC
CASSTGQETQYF
>NA|TRBJ2-1|NA|TRBV6-1
TGTGCCAGCAGGGGGGCAGGGAAGTCCTACAATGAGCAGTTCTTC
CASRGAGKSYNEQFF
>NA|TRBJ1-4|NA|TRBV6-1
TGTGCCAGCAGACAGGACAGTCGAAATGAAAAACTGTTTTTT
CASRQDSRNEKLFF
>NA|TRBJ1-2|NA|TRBV5-1
TGCGCCAGCAGCGGGGGGGTCGGAGTCTATGGCTACACCTTC
CASSGGVGVYGYTF
>TRBD1|TRBJ1-5|NA|TRBV5-6
TGTGCCAGCAGCTTGACAGGGGCTCAGCCCCAGCATTTT
CASSLTGAQPQHF
>TRBD2|TRBJ2-1|NA|TRBV29-1
TGCAGCGTTGAGGGGGGGACCAATGAGCAGTTCTTC
CSVEGGTNEQFF
>TRBD2|TRBJ2-5|NA|TRBV7-2
TGTGCCAGCAGCAAATGGGACTACCCGTGGTACTTC
CASSKWDYPWYF
>TRBD2|TRBJ2-5|NA|TRBV5-1
TGCGCCAGCAGCTTGGATCTACTAGCGGGGTGGGAGACCCAGTACTTC
CASSLDLLAGWETQYF
>NA|TRBJ1-5|NA|TRBV7-2
TGTGCCAGCAGCTGGACAGGCAATCAGCCCCAGCATTTT
CASSWTGNQPQHF
>TRBD1|TRBJ1-4|NA|TRBV30
TGTGCCTGGAGCCCGGGACAGGGAACTGAAAAACTGTTTTTT
CAWSPGQGTEKLFF
>NA|TRBJ2-6|NA|TRBV19
TGTGCCAGTAGGCCTACAGGGACTGGGGCCAACGTCCTGACTTTC
CASRPTGTGANVLTF
>TRBD2|TRBJ2-2|NA|TRBV7-7
TGTGCCAGCAGCTTTAGCGGGGGGGACACCGGGGAGCTGTTTTTT
CASSFSGGDTGELFF
>NA|TRBJ1-1|few|TRBV7-9
TGTGCCAGCAGCTCGGGGGGGGCTGGGACTGAAGCTTTCTTT
CASSSGGAGTEAFF
>NA|TRBJ1-3|NA|TRBV5-1
TGCGCCAGCAGCTCAGCGGGGGAGGGTGGAAACACCATATATTTT
CASSSAGEGGNTIYF
>TRBD2|TRBJ2-1|few|TRBV6-6
TGTGCCAGCAGTCCTCCCCCGGGAGGGGGGAATGAGCAGTTCTTC
CASSPPPGGGNEQFF
>NA|TRBJ1-4|NA|TRBV4-1
TGCGCCAGCAGCAAACAAGGCCCACAGGCAACTAATGAAAAACTGTTTTTT
CASSKQGPQATNEKLFF
>NA|TRBJ1-2|few|TRBV30
TGTGCCTGTCAATTACAAGCTAACTATGGCTACACCTTC
CACQLQANYGYTF
>TRBD1|TRBJ1-5|NA|TRBV5-1
TGCGCCAGCAGCTCCGGGACAGGGAATCAGCCCCAGCATTTT
CASSSGTGNQPQHF
>NA|TRBJ2-5|NA|TRBV7-9
TGTGCCAGCAGCCCAAAAGAGACCCAGTACTTC
CASSPKETQYF
>NA|TRBJ1-1|NA|TRBV6-5
TGTGCCAGCAGCCCCGCGGGGTTCATGAACACTGAAGCTTTCTTT
CASSPAGFMNTEAFF
>TRBD1|TRBJ1-1|NA|TRBV6-1
TGTGCCAGCACCCCACAGGGGTCAAACACTGAAGCTTTCTTT
CASTPQGSNTEAFF
>NA|TRBJ1-2|NA|TRBV9
TGTGCCAGCAGCGTAGGAGGAGACCTCTACTATGGCTACACCTTC
CASSVGGDLYYGYTF
>NA|TRBJ1-3|NA|TRBV19
TGTGCCAGTAGCCTGGTTATTAAAGCCTCTGGAAACACCATATATTTT
CASSLVIKASGNTIYF
>TRBD1|TRBJ2-7|NA|TRBV5-1
TGCGCCAGCAGCTTGGATGGACAGGGGGGGGAGCAGTACTTC
CASSLDGQGGEQYF
>TRBD1|TRBJ2-5|NA|TRBV5-1
TGCGCCAGCAGGGCAGGGACAGGGGAATCGGAGACCCAGTACTTC
CASRAGTGESETQYF
>NA|TRBJ1-1|many|TRBV19
TGTGCCAGTAGTCGACGGGTGAACACTGAAGCTTTCTTT
CASSRRVNTEAFF
>TRBD1|TRBJ1-4|NA|TRBV27
TGTGCCAGCAGTTTATCGGGACAGCCTAATGAAAAACTGTTTTTT
CASSLSGQPNEKLFF
>TRBD2|TRBJ2-3|NA|TRBV6-1
TGTGCCAGCACTCCCGGGGGGGCCGAGACAAATACGCAGTATTTT
CASTPGGAETNTQYF
>TRBD1|TRBJ1-2|NA|TRBV6-6
TGTGCCAGCAGCCCTCGGACAGGTCCGGGCTACACCTTC
CASSPRTGPGYTF
>TRBD2|TRBJ2-1|NA|TRBV6-6
TGTGCCAGCAGTCCCTGGACTAGCGGGGGTGGTAATGAGCAGTTCTTC
CASSPWTSGGGNEQFF
>TRBD2|TRBJ2-5|NA|TRBV27
TGTGCCAGCAGACCAGGGACTAGCGGGAGGGAGACCCAGTACTTC
CASRPGTSGRETQYF
>TRBD1|TRBJ2-4|NA|TRBV30
TGTGCCTGGAGTGTACGCGGGACAGGGGGCCGGTCCAAAAACATTCAGTACTTC
CAWSVRGTGGRSKNIQYF
>TRBD1|TRBJ2-1|few|TRBV5-1
TGCGCCAGCAGCTTCTCGGGACAGTTGGATTACAATGAGCAGTTCTTC
CASSFSGQLDYNEQFF
>TRBD1|TRBJ2-7|NA|TRBV6-6
TGTGCCAGCAGTTACTCGATGGGACAGGGGGCCCTCGAGCAGTACTTC
CASSYSMGQGALEQYF
>TRBD1|TRBJ1-4|once|TRBV7-9
TGTGCCAGCAGCTGGGGCAGGGGGCAAGATGAAAAACTGTTTTTT
CASSWGRGQDEKLFF
>TRBD1|TRBJ1-2|once|TRBV5-1
TGCGCCAGCAGCCCCGTCGGACAGGGAATCCATGGCTACACCTTC
CASSPVGQGIHGYTF
>NA|TRBJ2-3|NA|TRBV7-8
TGTGCCAGCAGCTTTAAGGGGGCAGATACGCAGTATTTT
CASSFKGADTQYF
>TRBD2|TRBJ2-1|NA|TRBV19
TGTGCCAGTCGTCCCGGGGGGGGCCATGAGCAGTTCTTC
CASRPGGGHEQFF
>NA|TRBJ1-5|NA|TRBV30
TGTGCCTGGAGTGTACTCAGGGCGGGGTATGGCAATCAGCCCCAGCATTTT
CAWSVLRAGYGNQPQHF